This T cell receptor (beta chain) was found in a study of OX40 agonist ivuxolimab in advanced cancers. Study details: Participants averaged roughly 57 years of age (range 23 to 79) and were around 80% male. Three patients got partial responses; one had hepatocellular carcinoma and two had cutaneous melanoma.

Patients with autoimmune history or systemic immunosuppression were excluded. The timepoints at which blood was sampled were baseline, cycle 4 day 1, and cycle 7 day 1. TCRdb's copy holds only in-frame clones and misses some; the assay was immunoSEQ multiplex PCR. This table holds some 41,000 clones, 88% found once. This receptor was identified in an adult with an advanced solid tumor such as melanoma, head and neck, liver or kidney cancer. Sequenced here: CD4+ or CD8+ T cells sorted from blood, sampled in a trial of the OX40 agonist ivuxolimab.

The CDR3 here is CASSWRDTSYEQYF. As DNA, the CDR3 is TGTGCCAGCAGCTGGAGGGACACTTCCTACGAGCAGTACTTC. The rearrangement links TRBV5-6 to TRBJ2-7, with D tentatively TRBD1 or TRBD2 (6 bases each). Germline V gene data show CDR1 as SGHDT and CDR2 as YYEEEE. The CDR3 contains 14 residues. The V and J ends lost 3 bases and 1 base respectively, with 11 bases between them.